This TCR beta chain appears in the sequencing data of a study of T cells in Graves' hyperthyroidism and ophthalmopathy. Overall study findings and caveats: Before onset, by a median of approximately 6.8 months, the model predicted ophthalmopathy.

In the case of this clonotype: Its target is not known.

V lost 6 bases, J lost 5 bases, and 12 bases stayed unmatched. Germline V gives CDR1 SNHLY, CDR2 FYNNEI. The CDR3 extends over 16 amino acids. The definition of stable Graves' hyperthyroidism was no ophthalmopathy progression within 18 months. Exclusions: uncontrolled infection, other autoimmune disease, pregnancy, lactation. Source material for PBMCs was 10 ml fresh peripheral blood. Amplification targeted TCR beta CDR3 regions from RNA transcripts. Initially, a first-round RT-PCR of the TCR CDR3 employed the HTBI primer set. TCRdb redid the calling of the multiplex PCR reads with MiXCR, one entry per CDR3 protein. This table has a few hundred thousand distinct CDR3 sequences, 20% to 25% appearing once.

V gene TRBV2 combines with J gene TRBJ2-5, with TRBD1 matching over 10 bases. The sample taken for sequencing was blood. The clonotype originates from a man between 18 and 29 years old with Graves' hyperthyroidism. CDR3 sequence: CASRPTRDRGTETQYF. In DNA form, the CDR3 reads TGTGCCAGCAGGCCTACTAGGGACAGGGGTACGGAGACCCAGTACTTC. Complete variable domain (other parts from reference TRBV2 and TRBJ2-5): EPEVTQTPSHQVTQMGQEVILRCVPISNHLYFYWYRQILGQKVEFLVSFYNNEISEKSEIFDDQFSVERPDGSNFTLKIRSTKLEDSAMYFCASRPTRDRGTETQYFGPGTRLLVL.